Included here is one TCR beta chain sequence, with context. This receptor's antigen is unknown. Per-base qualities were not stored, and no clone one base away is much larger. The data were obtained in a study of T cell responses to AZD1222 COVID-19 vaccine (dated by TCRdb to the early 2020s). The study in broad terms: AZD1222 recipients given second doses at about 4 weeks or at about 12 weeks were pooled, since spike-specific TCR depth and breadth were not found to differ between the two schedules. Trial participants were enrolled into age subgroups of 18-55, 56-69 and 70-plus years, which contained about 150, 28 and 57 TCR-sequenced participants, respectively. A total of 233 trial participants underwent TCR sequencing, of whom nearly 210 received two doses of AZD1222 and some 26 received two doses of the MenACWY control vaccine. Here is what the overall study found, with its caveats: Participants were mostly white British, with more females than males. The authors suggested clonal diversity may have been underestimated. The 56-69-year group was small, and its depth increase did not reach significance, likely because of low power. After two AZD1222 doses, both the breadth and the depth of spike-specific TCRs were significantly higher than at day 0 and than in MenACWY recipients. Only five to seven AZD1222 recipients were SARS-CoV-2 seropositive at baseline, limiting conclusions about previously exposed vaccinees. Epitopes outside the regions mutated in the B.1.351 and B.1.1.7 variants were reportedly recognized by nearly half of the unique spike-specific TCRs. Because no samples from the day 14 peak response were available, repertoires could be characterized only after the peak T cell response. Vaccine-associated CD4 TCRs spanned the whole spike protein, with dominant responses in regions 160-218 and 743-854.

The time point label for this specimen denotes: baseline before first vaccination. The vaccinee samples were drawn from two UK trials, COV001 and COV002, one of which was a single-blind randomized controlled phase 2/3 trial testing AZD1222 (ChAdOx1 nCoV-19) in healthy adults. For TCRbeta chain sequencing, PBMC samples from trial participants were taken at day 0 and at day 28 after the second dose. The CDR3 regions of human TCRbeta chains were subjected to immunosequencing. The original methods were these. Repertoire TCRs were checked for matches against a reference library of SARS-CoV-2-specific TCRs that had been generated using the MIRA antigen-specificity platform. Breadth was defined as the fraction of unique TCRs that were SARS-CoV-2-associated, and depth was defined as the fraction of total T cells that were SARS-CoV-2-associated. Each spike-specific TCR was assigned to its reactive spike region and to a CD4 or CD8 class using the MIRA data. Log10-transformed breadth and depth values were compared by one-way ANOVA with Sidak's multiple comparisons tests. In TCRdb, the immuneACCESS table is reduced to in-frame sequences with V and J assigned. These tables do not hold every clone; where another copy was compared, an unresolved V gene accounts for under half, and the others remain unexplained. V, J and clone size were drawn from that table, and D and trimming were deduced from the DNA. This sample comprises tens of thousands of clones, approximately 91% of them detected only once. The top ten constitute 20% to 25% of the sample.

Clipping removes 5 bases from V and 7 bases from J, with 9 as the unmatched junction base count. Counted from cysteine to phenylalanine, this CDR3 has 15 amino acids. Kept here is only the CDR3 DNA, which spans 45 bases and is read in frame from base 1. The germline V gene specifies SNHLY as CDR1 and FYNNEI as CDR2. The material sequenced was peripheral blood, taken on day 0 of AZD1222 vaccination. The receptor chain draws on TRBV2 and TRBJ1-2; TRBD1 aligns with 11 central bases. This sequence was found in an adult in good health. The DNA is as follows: TGTGCCAGCAGTCTGGGACAGGGGGGCCTGGGTGGCTACACCTTC. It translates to CASSLGQGGLGGYTF.